The rows below give T cell receptor beta chains drawn from one sample of a study of T-cell memory formation after mild COVID-19. TCRdb fed the 5' RACE reads into MiXCR, producing one record per CDR3 protein. The profile shows fewer than 95,000 distinct CDR3 sequences, around an eighth of them singletons. Sequencing was carried out using PBMCs or a T cell subset sorted from them (not recorded which). Receptors originate from an adult woman who had mild COVID-19 (a few samples of this study predate the infection). Cell type and time point are not known. Both conserved end residues are part of each CDR3.

>TRBJ2-2|TRBV27
CASSLAGGDTGELFF
>TRBJ2-3|TRBV28
CASSDTDTQYF
>TRBJ1-4|TRBV9
CASSVSGADYNEKLFF
>TRBJ2-1|TRBV5-1
CASSLGGGPSSYNEQFF
>TRBJ2-1|TRBV7-2
CASSLAFTGTGIYNEQFF
>TRBJ2-3|TRBV7-8
CASSHGTSGGTDTQYF
>TRBJ2-2|TRBV27
CASSLLRTGELFF
>TRBJ2-3|TRBV24-1
CATSDETDTQYF
>TRBJ2-7|TRBV4-2
CASSQDEQPVYEQYF
>TRBJ1-5|TRBV15
CATEVKGVPHQPQHF
>TRBJ2-3|TRBV7-8
CASSLAGVGSGSLDTQYF
>TRBJ2-7|TRBV5-5
CASSWVAQSTYEQYF
>TRBJ2-1|TRBV7-9
CASSLAPSGYYNEQFF
>TRBJ1-1|TRBV9
CASSVGNLVGGQNTEAFF
>TRBJ1-2|TRBV5-1
CASSNKGSYGYTF
>TRBJ2-7|TRBV7-9
CASSASYEQYF
>TRBJ1-5|TRBV4-1
CASSHRVGNQPQHF
>TRBJ2-5|TRBV7-6
CASSYLGGGETQYF
>TRBJ1-5|TRBV27
CASSFLPGVNSNQPQHF
>TRBJ2-1|TRBV12-3/TRBV12-4
CASSMEVENEQFF
>TRBJ2-7|TRBV7-2
CASSLGRFDDEQYF
>TRBJ2-7|TRBV5-1
CASSSGGGSYEQYF
>TRBJ2-3|TRBV25-1
CASHCPGPEGTDTQYF
>TRBJ2-6|TRBV28
CASSPQFSGANVLTF
>TRBJ2-2|TRBV5-1
CASSLKTNANTGELFF
>TRBJ2-7|TRBV6-6
CASSYSARSSYEQYF
>TRBJ1-1|TRBV6-1
CASSDPTAVLGYTEAFF
>TRBJ2-7|TRBV4-1
CASSPREGASSYEQYF
>TRBJ2-7|TRBV4-2
CASSQEEASRSYEQYF
>TRBJ2-5|TRBV19
CASSIAISETQYF
>TRBJ1-1|TRBV7-9
CASRPTQNTEAFF
>TRBJ2-7|TRBV4-3
CASSQEGASRHEQYF
>TRBJ2-7|TRBV20-1
CSAREALAGFPYEQYF
>TRBJ2-1|TRBV20-1
CSARDRQGRNNEQFF
>TRBJ2-1|TRBV6-5
CASSYSWLLDEQFF
>TRBJ2-3|TRBV20-1
CSASWWRQLHGGRTDTQYF
>TRBJ2-6|TRBV14
CASSPGFSGANVLTF
>TRBJ2-7|TRBV18
CATSPGQGTYEQYF
>TRBJ2-2|TRBV24-1
CATSERGHITGELFF
>TRBJ2-7|TRBV5-1
CASSGYNSYEQYF
>TRBJ1-2|TRBV6-5
CASSPGTVTYGYTF
>TRBJ2-7|TRBV7-8
CASSLPRGALRAEQYF
>TRBJ1-4|TRBV20-1
CSATEGVGATNEKLFF
>TRBJ2-7|TRBV7-8
CASRQGITYEQYF
>TRBJ2-5|TRBV29-1
CSVVDGARETQYF
>TRBJ1-1|TRBV9
CASSVGQGGTEAFF
>TRBJ2-1|TRBV9
CASSAASDYNEQFF
>TRBJ1-6|TRBV20-1
CSARALEGDNSPLHF
>TRBJ2-7|TRBV12-3/TRBV12-4
CASSLFQGAEEQYF
>TRBJ2-3|TRBV12-3/TRBV12-4
CASSLIFVRGQTDTQYF
>TRBJ1-3|TRBV7-9
CASSLNGGGNTIYF
>TRBJ2-3|TRBV7-8
CASSLLGYADTQYF